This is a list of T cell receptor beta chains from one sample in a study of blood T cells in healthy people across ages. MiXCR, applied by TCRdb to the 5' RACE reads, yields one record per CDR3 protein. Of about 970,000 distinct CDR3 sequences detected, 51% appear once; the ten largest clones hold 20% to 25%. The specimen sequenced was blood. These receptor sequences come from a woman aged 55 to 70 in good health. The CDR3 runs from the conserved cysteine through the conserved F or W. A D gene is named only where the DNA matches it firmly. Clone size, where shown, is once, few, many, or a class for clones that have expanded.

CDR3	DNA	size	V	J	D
CASSLLEGADEKLFF	TGTGCCAGCAGTTTACTTGAGGGAGCTGATGAAAAACTGTTTTTT	-	TRBV12-3/TRBV12-4	TRBJ1-4	-
CASSQDSRGQYF	TGTGCCAGCAGCCAAGATTCCCGGGGGCAGTACTTC	-	TRBV3-1	TRBJ2-7	-
CASSLQGLVEQYF	TGTGCCAGCAGTCTACAGGGGTTGGTCGAGCAGTACTTC	-	TRBV12-3/TRBV12-4	TRBJ2-7	TRBD1
CASSLGLAGLNTGELFF	TGCGCCAGCAGCCTCGGACTAGCGGGTTTGAACACCGGGGAGCTGTTTTTT	-	TRBV4-1	TRBJ2-2	TRBD2
CASRGAPRDRVFYEQYF	TGTGCCAGCAGAGGGGCCCCCCGGGACAGGGTCTTCTACGAGCAGTACTTC	-	TRBV21-1	TRBJ2-7	-
CASSSGGANSPLHF	TGTGCCAGCAGTTCCGGGGGGGCGAATTCACCCCTCCACTTT	once	TRBV6-6	TRBJ1-6	-
CASRPGQRGAGNQPQHF	TGTGCCAGCAGACCGGGACAGCGAGGTGCGGGCAATCAGCCCCAGCATTTT	few	TRBV2	TRBJ1-5	TRBD1
CASSLGAGVYNEQYF	TGTGCCAGCAGCTTAGGAGCGGGGGTCTACAATGAGCAGTACTTC	-	TRBV7-9	TRBJ2-7	TRBD2
CSARDRGSGAKNIQYF	TGCAGTGCTAGAGATAGGGGGAGCGGAGCCAAAAACATTCAGTACTTC	-	TRBV20-1	TRBJ2-4	-
CASSQGPQPRTEAFF	TGTGCCAGCAGCCAAGGTCCACAACCCCGCACTGAAGCTTTCTTT	-	TRBV3-1	TRBJ1-1	-
CASSRHGTGRVSPLHF	TGTGCCAGCTCACGTCACGGGACAGGGAGAGTATCACCCCTCCACTTT	many	TRBV18	TRBJ1-6	TRBD1
CASSQDHRPEETQYF	TGTGCCAGCAGCCAAGATCACCGCCCGGAAGAGACCCAGTACTTC	few	TRBV3-1	TRBJ2-5	-
CSVRSFSVNEQFF	TGCAGCGTTAGAAGTTTCTCGGTCAATGAGCAGTTCTTC	-	TRBV29-1	TRBJ2-1	-
CASSPAADLDGYTF	TGTGCCAGCAGCCCCGCGGCAGATCTTGATGGCTACACCTTC	few	TRBV4-2	TRBJ1-2	-
CSASVLRGDTQYF	TGCAGTGCTAGCGTCCTCAGGGGAGATACGCAGTATTTT	-	TRBV20-1	TRBJ2-3	-
CASSGLGTSGSKDTQYF	TGTGCCAGCAGTGGCCTAGGGACTAGCGGGAGTAAAGATACGCAGTATTTT	-	TRBV25-1	TRBJ2-3	TRBD2
CASSSVGVSSYEQYF	TGTGCCAGCAGTTCCGTCGGCGTGAGCTCCTACGAGCAGTACTTC	-	TRBV28	TRBJ2-7	-
CASSKVPHTDTQYF	TGTGCCAGCAGCAAAGTCCCTCACACAGATACACAGTATTTT	-	TRBV21-1	TRBJ2-3	-
CASSWGLEGTQYF	TGCGCCAGCAGCTGGGGACTAGAGGGGACCCAGTACTTC	-	TRBV5-1	TRBJ2-5	TRBD2
CASSFRLAGGTKNTGELFF	TGTGCCAGCAGCTTCCGACTAGCGGGAGGAACCAAGAACACCGGGGAGCTGTTTTTT	-	TRBV7-2	TRBJ2-2	TRBD2
CASSRTGPTPTNEKLFF	TGTGCCAGCAGCCGAACAGGGCCGACCCCAACTAATGAAAAACTGTTTTTT	-	TRBV7-8	TRBJ1-4	-
CASGQGQRFNEQYF	TGCGCCAGCGGACAGGGACAGAGATTTAACGAGCAGTACTTC	-	TRBV5-1	TRBJ2-7	TRBD1
CASHPGTRGNEQFF	TGTGCCAGCCATCCCGGGACTAGAGGGAATGAGCAGTTCTTC	-	TRBV6-2/TRBV6-3	TRBJ2-1	TRBD2
CASSSKGFGEQYF	TGTGCCAGCAGCTCGAAGGGGTTCGGGGAGCAGTACTTC	once	TRBV5-4	TRBJ2-7	-
CASSQDGSMNTEAFF	TGCGCCAGCAGCCAAGATGGGTCGATGAACACTGAAGCTTTCTTT	-	TRBV4-1	TRBJ1-1	-
CASSEWGMTSNTGELFF	TGCGCCAGCAGTGAGTGGGGGATGACTTCGAACACCGGGGAGCTGTTTTTT	-	TRBV10-2	TRBJ2-2	-
CANSYGVGYGYTF	TGTGCCAACAGTTACGGGGTGGGCTATGGCTACACCTTC	-	TRBV6-6	TRBJ1-2	-
CASSVPLPPGADTQYF	TGCGCCAGCAGCGTCCCTCTCCCCCCCGGAGCAGACACGCAGTATTTT	-	TRBV5-1	TRBJ2-3	-
CASSAPGQTYEQYF	TGTGCCAGCAGCGCTCCGGGCCAGACCTATGAGCAGTACTTC	few	TRBV9	TRBJ2-5	-
CASSERAILPNYGYTF	TGTGCCAGCAGTGAAAGGGCCATCCTTCCTAACTATGGCTACACCTTC	-	TRBV2	TRBJ1-2	-
CASSPSGTQGYTF	TGTGCCAGCAGCCCAAGTGGGACGCAAGGCTACACCTTC	few	TRBV7-9	TRBJ1-2	-
CASSLLIPSSTDTQYF	TGTGCTAGCAGTCTTCTCATCCCGTCTAGCACAGATACGCAGTATTTT	-	TRBV27	TRBJ2-3	-
CASSQDFSLNQETQYF	TGCGCCAGCAGCCAAGATTTTTCGTTAAACCAAGAGACCCAGTACTTC	-	TRBV4-1	TRBJ2-5	-
CASSLGGENQETQYF	TGTGCCAGCAGCTTAGGGGGCGAAAATCAAGAGACCCAGTACTTC	few	TRBV11-1	TRBJ2-5	-
CASSIASGSLANEQFF	TGCGCCAGCAGCATTGCCAGCGGGAGTCTAGCAAATGAGCAGTTCTTC	many	TRBV5-1	TRBJ2-1	TRBD2
CASRRSGRGNEQYF	TGTGCCAGCAGAAGGAGCGGGAGAGGAAACGAGCAGTACTTC	-	TRBV28	TRBJ2-7	TRBD2
CSARTWTGGRETQYF	TGCAGTGCTAGGACGTGGACAGGGGGCCGGGAGACCCAGTACTTC	-	TRBV20-1	TRBJ2-5	TRBD1
CASSPRGLAGGGYNEQFF	TGTGCCAGCAGCCCAAGGGGACTAGCGGGAGGGGGTTACAATGAGCAGTTCTTC	-	TRBV3-1	TRBJ2-1	TRBD2
CASSYGTGAKQYF	TGTGCCAGCAGTTACGGTACAGGGGCAAAGCAGTACTTC	-	TRBV6-5	TRBJ2-7	TRBD1
CASSEAGHGIVYEQYF	TGTGCCAGCAGTGAAGCGGGACACGGGATCGTTTACGAGCAGTACTTC	-	TRBV6-1	TRBJ2-7	-
CASSQGGLAVYEQYF	TGTGCCAGCAGCCAAGGAGGCCTAGCAGTCTACGAGCAGTACTTC	once	TRBV14	TRBJ2-7	-
CSVEDFPGTGDTDMQYF	TGCAGCGTTGAAGATTTTCCGGGGACAGGGGACACAGATATGCAGTATTTT	-	TRBV29-1	TRBJ2-3	TRBD1
CASSFRMAQYF	TGTGCCAGCAGTTTCCGCATGGCGCAGTATTTT	-	TRBV12-3/TRBV12-4	TRBJ2-3	-
CASRRAGVAYEQYF	TGTGCCAGCAGGAGGGCGGGCGTAGCCTACGAGCAGTACTTC	-	TRBV27	TRBJ2-7	-
CASSQTGLAGEETQYF	TGTGCCAGCAGCCAGACTGGGCTAGCGGGAGAAGAGACCCAGTACTTC	-	TRBV7-3	TRBJ2-5	TRBD2
CSVEGSPCEQYF	TGCAGCGTTGAGGGCAGTCCCTGCGAGCAGTACTTC	-	TRBV29-1	TRBJ2-7	-
CASSPRGSGNPSYEQYF	TGTGCCAGCAGTCCCCGAGGTAGCGGTAACCCTTCCTACGAGCAGTACTTC	-	TRBV12-3/TRBV12-4	TRBJ2-7	-
CSVLTGPTDTQYF	TGCAGCGTGTTGACAGGCCCCACAGATACGCAGTATTTT	once	TRBV29-1	TRBJ2-3	-
CSVESEETASYEQYF	TGCAGCGTTGAATCTGAGGAGACAGCCTCCTACGAGCAGTACTTC	-	TRBV29-1	TRBJ2-7	-
CASSQGVLAGHNEQFF	TGTGCCAGCAGCCAAGGTGTACTAGCGGGACACAATGAGCAGTTCTTC	-	TRBV4-2	TRBJ2-1	TRBD2
CSQTSGFPETQYF	TGCAGCCAGACTAGCGGGTTTCCAGAGACCCAGTACTTC	-	TRBV20-1	TRBJ2-5	TRBD2
CASSPLRSDEQFF	TGTGCCAGCAGTCCTCTCCGGAGTGATGAGCAGTTCTTC	-	TRBV7-9	TRBJ2-1	-
CASSVKGDSYEQYF	TGTGCCAGCTCGGTCAAAGGGGACTCCTACGAGCAGTACTTC	-	TRBV18	TRBJ2-7	-
CASAGPNIDTQYF	TGTGCCAGTGCGGGACCGAATATAGATACGCAGTATTTT	-	TRBV6-1	TRBJ2-3	-
CASRVSGGGETQYF	TGTGCCAGCAGAGTGTCGGGAGGGGGGGAGACCCAGTACTTC	-	TRBV12-3/TRBV12-4	TRBJ2-5	TRBD2
CASSQVNADRETQYF	TGTGCCAGCAGCCAAGTCAATGCTGATCGGGAGACCCAGTACTTC	few	TRBV3-1	TRBJ2-5	-
CASGLGTRTSAAYEQYF	TGTGCTAGTGGTTTGGGTACGAGGACCTCGGCTGCGTACGAGCAGTACTTC	-	TRBV12-5	TRBJ2-7	-
CASSQGSAGGGQETQYF	TGCGCCAGCAGCCAAGGCTCAGCGGGAGGAGGTCAAGAGACCCAGTACTTC	-	TRBV4-1	TRBJ2-5	TRBD2
CASSLIAGLQQGAGELNEQFF	TGTGCCAGCAGCCTTATAGCCGGCCTCCAACAGGGGGCCGGAGAACTCAATGAGCAGTTCTTC	few	TRBV7-9	TRBJ2-1	TRBD1
CASSLYGAGRGKPHGYTF	TGTGCCAGCAGTTTATATGGGGCAGGCCGGGGAAAGCCTCATGGCTACACCTTC	-	TRBV28	TRBJ1-2	-